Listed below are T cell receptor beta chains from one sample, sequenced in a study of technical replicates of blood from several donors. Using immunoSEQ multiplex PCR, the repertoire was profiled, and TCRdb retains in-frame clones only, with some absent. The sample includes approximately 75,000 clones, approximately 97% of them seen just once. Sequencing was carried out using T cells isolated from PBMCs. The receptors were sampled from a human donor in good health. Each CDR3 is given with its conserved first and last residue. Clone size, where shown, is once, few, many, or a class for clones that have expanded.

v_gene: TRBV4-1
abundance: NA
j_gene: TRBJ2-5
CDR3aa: CASSQILAGETQYF

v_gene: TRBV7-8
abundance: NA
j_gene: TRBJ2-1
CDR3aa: CASSLTGAYNEQFF

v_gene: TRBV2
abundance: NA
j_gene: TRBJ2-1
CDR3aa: CASTGLAGTNEQFF

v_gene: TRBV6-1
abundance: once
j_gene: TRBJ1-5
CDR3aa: CASREQGSQPQHF

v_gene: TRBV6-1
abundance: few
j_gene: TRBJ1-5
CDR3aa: CASRVTEAGPQHF

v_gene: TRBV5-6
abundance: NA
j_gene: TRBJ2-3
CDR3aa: CASSPMGYAATDTQYF

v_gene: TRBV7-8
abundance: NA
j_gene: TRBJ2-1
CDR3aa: CASSLDVLIAGGNEQFF

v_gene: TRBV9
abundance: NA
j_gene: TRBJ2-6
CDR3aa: CASSQGGGGGANVLTF

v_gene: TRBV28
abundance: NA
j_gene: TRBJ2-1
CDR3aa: CASRGTSGRRGEQFF

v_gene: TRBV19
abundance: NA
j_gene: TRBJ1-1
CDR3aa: CASSKGRVLTEAFF

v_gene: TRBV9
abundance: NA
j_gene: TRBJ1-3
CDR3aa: CASSLTGEPGNTIYF

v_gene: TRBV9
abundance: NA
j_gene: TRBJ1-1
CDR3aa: CASSKTGYTEAFF

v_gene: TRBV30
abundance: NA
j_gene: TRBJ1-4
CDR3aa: CAWSAGRGTNEKLFF

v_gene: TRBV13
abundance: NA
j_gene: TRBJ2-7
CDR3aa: CASSLGAGPPEQYF

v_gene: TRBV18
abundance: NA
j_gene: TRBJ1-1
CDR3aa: CASSLFENGNTEAFF

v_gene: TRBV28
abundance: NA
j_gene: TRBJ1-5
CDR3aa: CASSHPTRGNQPQHF

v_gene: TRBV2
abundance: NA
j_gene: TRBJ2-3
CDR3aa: CASGPSGPTDTQYF

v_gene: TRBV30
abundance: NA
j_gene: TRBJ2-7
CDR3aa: CAWSSGGGSNEQYF

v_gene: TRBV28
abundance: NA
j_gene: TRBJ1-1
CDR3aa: CASSLREGTEAFF

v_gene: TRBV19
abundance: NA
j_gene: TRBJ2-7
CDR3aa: CASRIEGQGLAYEQYF

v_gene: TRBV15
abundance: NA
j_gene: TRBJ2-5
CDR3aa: CATSSPDSGIQETQYF

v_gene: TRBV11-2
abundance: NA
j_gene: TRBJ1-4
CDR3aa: CASSSVAPTNEKLFF

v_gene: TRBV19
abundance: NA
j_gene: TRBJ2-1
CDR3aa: CASSLYRDTNEQFF

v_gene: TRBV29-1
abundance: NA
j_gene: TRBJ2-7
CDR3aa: CSVLGGQTSGYYEQYF

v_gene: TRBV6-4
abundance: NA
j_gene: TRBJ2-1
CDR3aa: CAGQGNSGYSYNEQFF

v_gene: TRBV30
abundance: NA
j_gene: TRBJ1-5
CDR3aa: CAWRGTVFNQPQHF

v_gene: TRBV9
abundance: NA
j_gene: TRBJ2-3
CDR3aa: CASSGGGSTDTQYF

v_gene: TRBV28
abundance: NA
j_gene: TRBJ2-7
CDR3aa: CASSFFGSGIGYEQYF